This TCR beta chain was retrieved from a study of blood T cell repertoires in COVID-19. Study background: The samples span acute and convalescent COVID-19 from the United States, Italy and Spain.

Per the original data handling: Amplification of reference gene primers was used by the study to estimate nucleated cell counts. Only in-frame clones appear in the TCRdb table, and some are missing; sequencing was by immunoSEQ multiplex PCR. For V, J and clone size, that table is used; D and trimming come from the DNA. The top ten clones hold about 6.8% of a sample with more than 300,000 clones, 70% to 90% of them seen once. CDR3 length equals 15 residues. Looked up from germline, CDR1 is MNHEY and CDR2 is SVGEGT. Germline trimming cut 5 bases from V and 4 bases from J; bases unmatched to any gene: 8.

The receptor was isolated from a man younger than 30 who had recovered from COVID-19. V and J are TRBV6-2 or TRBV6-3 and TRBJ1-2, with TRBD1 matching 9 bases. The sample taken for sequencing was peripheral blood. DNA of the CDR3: TGTGCCAGCAGTAATACAGGGGGCGGAAGCTATGGCTACACCTTC. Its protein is CASSNTGGGSYGYTF.